This record concerns one TCR beta chain sequence. Antigen specificity is unknown. Amplification used 60 Vbeta primers and 13 Jbeta primers. Using immunoSEQ multiplex PCR, the repertoire was profiled, and TCRdb retains in-frame clones only, with some absent. The table lists about 150,000 clones, around 84% of them singletons. The record originates from a study of cytomegalovirus exposure and HLA in healthy donors. General study results and limits: In a later analysis, HLA-associated beta chains showed higher expansion and lower generation probabilities than comparable chains.

V shed 8 bases and J shed 3 bases, with 16 bases lying between them. The CDR3 is 14 residues long. Germline CDR1 is MGHRA and CDR2 is YSYEKL. The chain links TRBV4-1 to TRBJ2-5, with D perhaps matching TRBD1 (6 bases). This receptor was taken from a woman aged 18-29 years in good health and CMV-seronegative. Sequenced material: PBMCs. The DNA for the CDR3 is TGCGCCAGCTCTACCCAGGACAGAAAAGAGACCCAGTACTTC. Its translation: CASSTQDRKETQYF.